One T cell receptor beta chain is described in this entry. What it binds is not known. This CDR3 has 14 residues. From germline, CDR1 is SGHRS and CDR2 YFSETQ. J gave up 7 bases and V 4 bases, and 10 bases lay outside the gene matches. The sample originates from a study of post-analysis software for immune sequencing data. Study-wide results and limits: There was significantly lower normalized Chao1 diversity in multiple sclerosis patients than in controls. Relative to controls, patients had a few TRBV segments at higher frequency, with TRBV5-6, TRBV5-1 and TRBV20-1 among these.

cDNA libraries for TCR beta contained unique molecular identifiers. TCRdb recomputed calls from the PCR reads with MiXCR, one row per CDR3 protein. The sample consists of about 770,000 distinct CDR3 sequences, about half of them appearing once. The chain links TRBV5-1 to TRBJ1-2; TRBD1 matches 7 bases. The specimen sequenced was blood. This sequence originates from a girl aged 5-17 years with multiple sclerosis. DNA for the CDR3: TGCGCCAGCAGCCTCAGGGGGACGCTAAGTGGCTACACCTTC. This codes for CASSLRGTLSGYTF.